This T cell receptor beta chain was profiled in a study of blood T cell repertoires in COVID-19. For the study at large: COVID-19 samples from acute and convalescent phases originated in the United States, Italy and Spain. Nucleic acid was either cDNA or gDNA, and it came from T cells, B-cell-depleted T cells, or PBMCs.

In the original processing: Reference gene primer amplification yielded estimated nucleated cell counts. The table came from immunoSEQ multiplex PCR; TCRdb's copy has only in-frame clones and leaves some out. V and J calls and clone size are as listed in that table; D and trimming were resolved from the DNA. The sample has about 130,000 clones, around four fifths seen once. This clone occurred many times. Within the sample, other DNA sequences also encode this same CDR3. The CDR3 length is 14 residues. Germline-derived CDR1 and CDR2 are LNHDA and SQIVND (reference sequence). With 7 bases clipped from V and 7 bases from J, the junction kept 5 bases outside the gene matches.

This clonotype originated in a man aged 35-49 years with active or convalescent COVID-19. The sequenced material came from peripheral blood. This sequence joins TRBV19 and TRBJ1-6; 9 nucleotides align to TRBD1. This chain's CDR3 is CASTPGQGNSPLHF. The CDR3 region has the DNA TGTGCCAGTACCCCGGGACAGGGCAATTCACCCCTCCACTTT.